Shown below are 14 T cell receptor beta chains from a single sample sequenced in a study of T cell responses to AZD1222 COVID-19 vaccine. Only in-frame clones appear in the TCRdb table, and some are missing; sequencing was by immunoSEQ multiplex PCR. The table shows some 100,000 clones, with around nine tenths occurring only once. This sample comprised peripheral blood, obtained on day 0 of AZD1222 vaccination. The source of these receptors is an adult in good health.

The chain couples TRBV5-1 to TRBJ2-7, with 13 bases aligning to TRBD2. CDR1 SGHRS and CDR2 YFSETQ come from the germline V gene. The CDR3 runs 15 residues. V shed 4 bases and J 2 bases; nucleotides not matched to a gene: 3. CDR3 in DNA: TGCGCCAGCAGCCTGACTAGCGGGGGGCCCTACGAGCAGTACTTC. Translation: CASSLTSGGPYEQYF.

V usage is TRBV28 and J usage is TRBJ1-3, with D uncertain. Trimming left V 6 bases short and J 0 bases short, with 15 bases between. From germline, CDR1 is MDHEN and CDR2 SYDVKM. The CDR3 has 16 residues. CDR3 in amino acids: CASRKTVPSSGNTIYF. The CDR3 coding sequence is TGTGCCAGCAGGAAGACCGTTCCGAGCTCTGGAAACACCATATATTTT.

This chain joins TRBV9 and TRBJ2-2, with unresolved D. The CDR3 sequence is 16 residues long. Germline CDR1 and CDR2: SGDLS and YYNGEE. Deletions cut 0 bases from V and 0 bases from J, with 9 bases between. CDR3 bases: TGTGCCAGCAGCGTAGCGGCAGGTTCGAACACCGGGGAGCTGTTTTTT. Its translation is CASSVAAGSNTGELFF.

The chain combines TRBV15 with TRBJ1-5, with TRBD1 as a possible D gene (6 bases). V lost 5 bases and J 6 bases, leaving 17 bases between the germline ends. The V gene's germline CDR1 is LNHNV and CDR2 YYDKDF (reference sequence). This CDR3 has 15 amino acids. The CDR3: CATSGVARGRQPQHF. The CDR3, as DNA: TGTGCCACCAGCGGAGTTGCCAGGGGTCGTCAGCCCCAGCATTTT. Based on the CDR3 plus reference TRBV15 and TRBJ1-5, the full variable domain is DAMVIQNPRYQVTQFGKPVTLSCSQTLNHNVMYWYQQKSSQAPKLLFHYYDKDFNNEADTPDNFQSRRPNTSFCFLDIRSPGLGDTAMYLCATSGVARGRQPQHFGDGTRLSIL.

V usage is TRBV6-2 or TRBV6-3 and J usage is TRBJ1-6, with 7 bases that match TRBD1. In germline, CDR1 is MNHEY, CDR2 SVGEGT. This CDR3 contains 16 residues. With 2 bases clipped from V and 1 base from J, the junction kept 2 bases outside the gene matches. CDR3 in amino acids: CASSYRGLSYNSPLHF. The CDR3, as DNA: TGTGCCAGCAGTTACAGGGGGCTATCCTATAATTCACCCCTCCACTTT.

This sequence joins TRBV28 and TRBJ2-2; 7 nucleotides agree with TRBD1. CDR1 and CDR2 from the germline V gene are MDHEN and SYDVKM. V lost 2 bases, J lost 7 bases, and 4 bases stayed unmatched. The CDR3 has 14 amino acids. The CDR3 DNA is TGTGCCAGCAGTTTACAGGGGGTTGGCGGGGAGCTGTTTTTT. Protein: CASSLQGVGGELFF.

This chain connects TRBV7-9 to TRBJ1-1; D might be TRBD1 (5 bases). In germline, CDR1 is SEHNR, CDR2 FQNEAQ (reference sequence). V dropped 4 bases and J dropped 0 bases, with 6 bases sitting between them. This CDR3 region has 13 residues. Here the CDR3 DNA reads TGTGCCAGCAGCTCGGGGGTGAACACTGAAGCTTTCTTT. Translation gives CASSSGVNTEAFF. The full variable domain, its missing parts supplied by reference TRBV7-9 and TRBJ1-1, is DTGVSQNPRHKITKRGQNVTFRCDPISEHNRLYWYRQTLGQGPEFLTYFQNEAQLEKSRLLSDRFSAERPKGSFSTLEIQRTEQGDSAMYLCASSSGVNTEAFFGQGTRLTVV.

The rearrangement uses TRBV11-1 and TRBJ1-5; 7 bases agree with TRBD1. V was pared by 3 bases and J by 9 bases, with 5 bases of the junction left unmatched. Germline assignment: CDR1 SGHAT and CDR2 FQDESV (reference sequence). The CDR3 is 13 residues long. Here the CDR3 DNA reads TGTGCCAGCAGCTTCGGACAGGAGGGGCCCCAGCATTTT. Its translation: CASSFGQEGPQHF.

This rearrangement joins TRBV21-1 to TRBJ1-4. TRBV21-1 is shown as a pseudogene. This CDR3 region has 14 residues. The CDR3 DNA reads TGTGCCAGCCCCTCCGACGTTCCTAATGAAAAACTGTTTTTT. This gives the protein CASPSDVPNEKLFF.

This chain uses TRBV7-2 with TRBJ1-1, with a tentative D call TRBD1 (5 bases). Trimming removed 4 bases at V and 6 bases at J, with 15 bases between. The CDR3 has 14 residues. From germline, CDR1 is SGHTA and CDR2 FQGNSA. The CDR3 spells CASSSGLGSPEAFF. The CDR3 nucleotides read TGTGCCAGCAGCTCGGGACTCGGGAGCCCTGAAGCTTTCTTT.

The rearrangement links TRBV6-2 or TRBV6-3 to TRBJ1-5; D is ambiguous. CDR1 is MNHEY, CDR2 SVGEGT, per germline. The CDR3 is made up of 14 amino acids. Between the trimmed V and J ends, which lost 2 bases and 0 bases, there was a span of 5 bases. CDR3 in DNA: TGTGCCAGCAGTTACGGGGATAGCAATCAGCCCCAGCATTTT. Amino acid sequence: CASSYGDSNQPQHF.

CDR3 coding DNA: TGTGCCAGCAGCTCCTACGGGGTTTCGGAAGAGCAGTACTTC. Protein: CASSSYGVSEEQYF. The rearrangement uses TRBV7-2 and TRBJ2-7; possible D gene TRBD2, 5 bases. Germline CDR1 and CDR2: SGHTA and FQGNSA. The CDR3 is 14 amino acids. Trimming took 4 bases from V and 7 from J, leaving 17 bases between them.

The rearrangement uses TRBV7-2 and TRBJ2-5; D gene uncertain. V lost 2 bases and J lost 5, with 3 bases in between. Germline V gene data show CDR1 as SGHTA and CDR2 as FQGNSA. The CDR3 spans 11 residues. CDR3 residues: CASSLWETQYF. The CDR3 DNA follows: TGTGCCAGCAGCTTATGGGAGACCCAGTACTTC.

The chain joins TRBV9 to TRBJ1-2; 7 nucleotides agree with TRBD1. CDR1 is SGDLS, CDR2 YYNGEE, per germline. The length of the CDR3 is 15 residues. The V and J ends lost 4 bases and 2 bases, in that order; junction bases with no gene match: 8. CDR3 bases: TGTGCCAGCAGCCCGCGGACAGGATTAAACTATGGCTACACCTTC. Translated: CASSPRTGLNYGYTF.